This record concerns one T cell receptor (beta chain) sequence. The entry originates in a study of control samples from healthy donors and cancer patients. Here immunoSEQ multiplex PCR was the method, and the copy in TCRdb shows in-frame clones only, minus some. Among 84,000 or so clones listed, 91% were seen once. The sequence was collected from a man aged 30 to 39 in good health. Material for sequencing was blood.

CDR3 in amino acids: CASKADVISYNEQFF. In DNA form, the CDR3 reads TGTGCCAGCAAGGCGGACGTTATCTCCTACAATGAGCAGTTCTTC. The V and J genes are TRBV6-6 and TRBJ2-1; D remains unclear. Germline values: CDR1 MNHNY, CDR2 SVGAGI (reference sequence). This CDR3 contains 15 residues. Trimming removed 7 bases from V and 0 bases from J, with 13 bases in between.